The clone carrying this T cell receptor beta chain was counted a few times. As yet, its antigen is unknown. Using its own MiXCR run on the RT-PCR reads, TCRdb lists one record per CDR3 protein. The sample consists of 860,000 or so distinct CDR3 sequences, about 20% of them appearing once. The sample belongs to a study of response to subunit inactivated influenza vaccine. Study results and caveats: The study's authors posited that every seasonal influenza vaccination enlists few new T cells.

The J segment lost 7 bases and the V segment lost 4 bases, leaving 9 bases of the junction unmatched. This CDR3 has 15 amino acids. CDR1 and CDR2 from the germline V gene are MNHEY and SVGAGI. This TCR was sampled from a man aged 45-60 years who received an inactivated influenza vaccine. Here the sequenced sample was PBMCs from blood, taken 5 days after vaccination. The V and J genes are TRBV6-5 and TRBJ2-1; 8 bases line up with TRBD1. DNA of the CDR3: TGTGCCAGCAGTTCTCGGACAGGGATGGGGAATGAGCAGTTCTTC. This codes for CASSSRTGMGNEQFF.